This T cell receptor (beta chain) was sequenced for a study of T cell repertoires in cytomegalovirus infection. Study information: Indicated by public TCR beta signatures were CMV infection and matching HLA type. The study's findings and limits: CMV-specific TCR beta clonotypes restricted by HLA-C were the ones dominating the ex vivo response.

This clonotype was observed a few times. Antigen: not known. Per the germline V gene, CDR1 is MNHEY and CDR2 is SVGEGT. J lost 6 bases, V lost 0 bases, and 8 bases had no gene match. The CDR3 totals 16 residues. MiXCR, run by TCRdb on the reads, gives a single entry per CDR3 protein. The table lists nearly 450,000 distinct CDR3 sequences, roughly 31% of them singletons. V is TRBV6-2 or TRBV6-3 and J is TRBJ1-5; 7 bases are a match to TRBD1. The sample taken for sequencing was PBMCs. The origin of this receptor is a human donor in good health (CMV status not recorded). Some clones in this sample may be carry-over from other donors' samples. CDR3 in amino acids: CASSYSGQVGSQPQHF. The CDR3 region has the DNA TGTGCCAGCAGTTACTCCGGACAGGTAGGAAGTCAGCCCCAGCATTTT.